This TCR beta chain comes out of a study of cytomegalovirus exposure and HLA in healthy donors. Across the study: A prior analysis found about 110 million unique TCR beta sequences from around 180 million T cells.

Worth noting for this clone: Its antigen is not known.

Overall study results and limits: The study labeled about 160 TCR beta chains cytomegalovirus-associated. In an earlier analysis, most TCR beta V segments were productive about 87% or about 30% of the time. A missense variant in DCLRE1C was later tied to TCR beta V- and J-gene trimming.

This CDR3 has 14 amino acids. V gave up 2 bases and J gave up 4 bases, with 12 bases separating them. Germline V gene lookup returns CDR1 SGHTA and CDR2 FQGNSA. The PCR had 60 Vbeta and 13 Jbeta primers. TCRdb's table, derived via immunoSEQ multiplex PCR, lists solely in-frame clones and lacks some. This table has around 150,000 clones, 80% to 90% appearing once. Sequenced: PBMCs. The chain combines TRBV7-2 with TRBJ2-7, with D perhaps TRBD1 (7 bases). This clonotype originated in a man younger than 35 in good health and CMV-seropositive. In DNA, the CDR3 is TGTGCCAGCAGCTTACAGGGGGGTGGTTACGAGCAGTACTTC. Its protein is CASSLQGGGYEQYF.